This entry describes one TCR beta chain. The specificity of this receptor is unknown. A junction end diverges from the germline sequence, so it may reflect a read error. This entry comes from a study of blood T cells in healthy people across ages (dated by TCRdb to 2014 to 2015). In terms of the full investigation: In model experiments, roughly one uniquely barcoded TCR beta cDNA molecule per two T cells was captured by template switching. To track age-related changes in TCR beta repertoire diversity, the study relied on deep sequencing normalized with unique cDNA molecular identifiers. Four age groups were formed from the donors: young (average 16 years), middle-aged (approximately 40), aged (62) and long-lived (less than 85). Using the same blood draw, the study looked at two additional independent replicas of 1 million unique cDNA reads for two donors, one aged 18 to 30 and the other aged 80 or older. To avoid experimental bias, donors of different ages were distributed randomly across sequencing lanes. Overall study results and their limits: Estimates of total diversity from one million sequenced T cells were regarded as lower bounds and underestimates. There was a strong correlation between observed TCR beta diversity and the percentage of naive T cells measured by flow cytometry. Because profiling used bulk unsorted PBMCs, naive and antigen-experienced compartments could not be compared conclusively. Observed TCR beta diversity per million T cells fell roughly linearly with age, and a significant reduction was already apparent by age roughly 41. Compared with the aged group, the long-lived group had more naive CD4+ T cells, fewer expanded clones and increased TCR diversity, a pattern suggesting age selection. The CMV infection status of donors was not known, potentially confounding age-related changes in expanded clonotypes.

The CDR3 goes from the cysteine to the phenylalanine over 12 residues. Of the read, only the CDR3 DNA is kept; its 36 bases are in frame from base 1. The 39 donors, aged 6 to 90 years, were systemically healthy Caucasian individuals from Russia. Each donor gave ten milliliters of peripheral blood, drawn into EDTA-treated Vacutainer tubes. Ficoll-Paque density-gradient centrifugation was used to isolate PBMCs, with at least 6.5 million per sample. Trizol reagent was used to extract total RNA from PBMCs, with at least 5 micrograms per sample. Naive CD45RAhigh/CD27high T cell percentages were measured by flow cytometry on a PBMC aliquot from every donor. Libraries came from 5' RACE. This sample was sequenced with an Illumina HiSeq 2500. A second PCR of about 6 to 12 cycles was performed with a sample-barcoded 5' primer and a J-beta primer mix. Each TCR beta cDNA molecule received a unique molecular identifier from a template-switch 5' adaptor carrying 12 random nucleotides. At least 3 million CDR3-containing paired-end reads were obtained from each sample. First-strand cDNA was synthesized from all RNA with the Mint cDNA synthesis kit, primed by a TRBC-specific oligonucleotide. Following uracil-DNA glycosylase treatment, a first 18-cycle PCR with universal primers M1SS and BC2_uni_R was performed on all cDNA. As for how the authors treated the data: Each sample was normalized by randomly selecting 1 million high-quality reads, each carrying a distinct molecular identifier. Instead of being binned into consensus sequences, reads that shared molecular identifiers were thrown out. CDR3 identification, clonotype clustering and error correction used MiTCR with a Q25 quality threshold and the strictest error-elimination algorithm. Lower-bound total TCR beta diversity was estimated with a nonparametric unseen species model using Euler transformation. Using fastp trimming at Q25 and MiXCR clonotype assembly, TCRdb reanalyzed the public sequencing data and kept in-frame beta chains. CDR3 protein sequences are deduplicated, and each keeps its most common genes and DNA. The V and J calls come from TCRdb's annotation, not from the publication. This sample gives around 970,000 distinct CDR3 sequences in total; just over 50% of them show up just once. The ten biggest clones cover roughly 23% of the sample.

The specimen was blood. The sequence links TRBV12-3 or TRBV12-4 to TRBJ2-4, with no confident D gene call. The last part of the DNA fits TRBJ2-7 better; the J call may be wrong. This clonotype originated in a woman aged 60-75 years in good health. The bases read TGCGGCTCGGGCAGAACCTCCTACGAGCAGTACTTC. Its protein reads: CGSGRTSYEQYF.